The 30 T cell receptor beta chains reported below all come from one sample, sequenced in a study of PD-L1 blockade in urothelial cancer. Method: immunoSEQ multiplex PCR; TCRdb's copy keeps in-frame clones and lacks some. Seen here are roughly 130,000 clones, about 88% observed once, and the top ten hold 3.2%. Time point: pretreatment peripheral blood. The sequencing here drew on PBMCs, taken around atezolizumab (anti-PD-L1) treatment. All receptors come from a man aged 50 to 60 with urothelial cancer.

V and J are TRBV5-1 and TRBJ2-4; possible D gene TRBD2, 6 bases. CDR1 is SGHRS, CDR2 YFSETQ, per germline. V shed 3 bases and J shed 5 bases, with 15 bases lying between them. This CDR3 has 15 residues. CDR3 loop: CASSWTGDAQNIQYF. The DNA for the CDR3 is TGCGCCAGCAGCTGGACGGGGGACGCCCAAAACATTCAGTACTTC.

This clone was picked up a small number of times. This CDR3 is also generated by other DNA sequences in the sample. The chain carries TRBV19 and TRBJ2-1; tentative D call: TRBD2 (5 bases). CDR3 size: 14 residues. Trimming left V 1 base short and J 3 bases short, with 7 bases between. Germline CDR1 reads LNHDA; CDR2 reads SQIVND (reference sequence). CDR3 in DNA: TGTGCCAGTAGTATAGGAGGGAACTACAATGAGCAGTTCTTC. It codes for CASSIGGNYNEQFF.

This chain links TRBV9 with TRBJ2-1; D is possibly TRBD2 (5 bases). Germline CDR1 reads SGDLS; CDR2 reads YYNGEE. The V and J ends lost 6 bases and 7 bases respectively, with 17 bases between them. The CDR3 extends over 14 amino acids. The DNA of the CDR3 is TGTGCCAGCAAAGCAGGAGGAGCGCATAATGAGCAGTTCTTC. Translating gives CASKAGGAHNEQFF.

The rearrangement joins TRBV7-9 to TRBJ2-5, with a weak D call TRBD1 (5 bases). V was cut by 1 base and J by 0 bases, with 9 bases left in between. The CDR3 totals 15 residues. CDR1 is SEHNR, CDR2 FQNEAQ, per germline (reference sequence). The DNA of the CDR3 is TGTGCCAGCAGCTTAGGAGCAGGGCACCAAGAGACCCAGTACTTC. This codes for CASSLGAGHQETQYF.

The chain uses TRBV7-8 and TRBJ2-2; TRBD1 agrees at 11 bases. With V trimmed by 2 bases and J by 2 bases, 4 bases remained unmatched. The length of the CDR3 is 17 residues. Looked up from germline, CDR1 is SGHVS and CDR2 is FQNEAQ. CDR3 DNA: TGTGCCAGCAGCTTAAGGACAGGGGGCCCAAACACCGGGGAGCTGTTTTTT. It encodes CASSLRTGGPNTGELFF.

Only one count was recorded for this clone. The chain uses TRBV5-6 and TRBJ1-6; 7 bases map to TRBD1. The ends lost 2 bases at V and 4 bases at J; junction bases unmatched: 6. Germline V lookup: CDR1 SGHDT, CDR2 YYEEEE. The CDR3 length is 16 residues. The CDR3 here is CASSFGRGAYNSPLHF. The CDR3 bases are TGTGCCAGCAGCTTCGGCAGGGGGGCATATAATTCACCCCTCCACTTT.

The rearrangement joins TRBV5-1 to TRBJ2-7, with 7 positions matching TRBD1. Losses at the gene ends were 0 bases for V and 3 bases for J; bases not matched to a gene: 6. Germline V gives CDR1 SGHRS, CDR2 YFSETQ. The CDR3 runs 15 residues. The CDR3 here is CASSLGTGAIYEQYF. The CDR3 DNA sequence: TGCGCCAGCAGCTTGGGTACAGGGGCGATCTACGAGCAGTACTTC.

The CDR3 is CASSWDRGAGNTIYF. The CDR3 region has the DNA TGTGCCAGCAGCTGGGACAGGGGGGCTGGAAACACCATATATTTT. The rearrangement links TRBV5-5 to TRBJ1-3; TRBD1 matches at 11 bases. V was clipped by 3 bases and J by 2 bases; unmatched bases: 1. Germline loops: CDR1 SGHKS, CDR2 YYEKEE (reference sequence). The CDR3 contains 15 residues.

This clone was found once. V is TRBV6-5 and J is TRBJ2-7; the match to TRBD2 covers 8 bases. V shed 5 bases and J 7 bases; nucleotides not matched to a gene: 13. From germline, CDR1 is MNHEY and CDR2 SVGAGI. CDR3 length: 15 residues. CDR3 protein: CASSPHTGTRVEQYF. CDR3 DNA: TGTGCCAGCAGTCCTCATACCGGGACTAGAGTTGAGCAGTACTTC.

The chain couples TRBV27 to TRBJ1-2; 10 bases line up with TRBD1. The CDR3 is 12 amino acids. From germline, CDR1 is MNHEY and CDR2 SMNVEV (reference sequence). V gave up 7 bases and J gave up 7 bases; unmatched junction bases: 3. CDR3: CASTGTGVGYTF. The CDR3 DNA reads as TGTGCCAGCACCGGGACAGGGGTTGGCTACACCTTC.

CDR3 loop: CASSRDNLNTEAFF. CDR3 DNA sequence: TGTGCCAGCAGCCGGGACAACCTGAACACTGAAGCTTTCTTT. V is TRBV2 and J is TRBJ1-1, with D perhaps TRBD1 (6 bases). The ends were cut back, 6 bases at V and 0 bases at J, with 11 bases in the middle. This CDR3 is 14 amino acids long. Germline loops: CDR1 SNHLY, CDR2 FYNNEI.

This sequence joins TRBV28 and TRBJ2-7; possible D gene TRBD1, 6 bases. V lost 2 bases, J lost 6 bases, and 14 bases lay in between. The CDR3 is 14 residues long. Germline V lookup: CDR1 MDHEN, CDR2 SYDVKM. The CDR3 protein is CASSLGTMVSEQYF. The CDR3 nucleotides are TGTGCCAGCAGTTTAGGGACAATGGTTAGCGAGCAGTACTTC.

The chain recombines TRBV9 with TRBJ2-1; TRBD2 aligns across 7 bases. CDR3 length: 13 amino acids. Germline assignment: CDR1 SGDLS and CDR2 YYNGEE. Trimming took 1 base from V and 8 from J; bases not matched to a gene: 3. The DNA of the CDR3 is TGTGCCAGCAGCGTACGGGGGGTCGATGAGCAGTTCTTC. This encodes CASSVRGVDEQFF.

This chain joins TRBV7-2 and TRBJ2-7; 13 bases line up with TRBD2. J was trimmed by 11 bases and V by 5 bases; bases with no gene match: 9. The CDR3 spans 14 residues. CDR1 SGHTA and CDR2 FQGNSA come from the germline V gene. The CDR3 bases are TGTGCCAGCAGCGCCTCCGGGACTAGCGGGACTAAGTACTTC. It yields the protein CASSASGTSGTKYF.

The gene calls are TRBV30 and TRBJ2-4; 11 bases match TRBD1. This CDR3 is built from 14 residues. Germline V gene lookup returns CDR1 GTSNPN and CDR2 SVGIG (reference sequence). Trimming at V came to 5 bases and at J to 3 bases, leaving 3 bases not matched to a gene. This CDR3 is CAWGGTGGKNIQYF. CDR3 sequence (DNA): TGTGCCTGGGGGGGGACAGGGGGCAAAAACATTCAGTACTTC.

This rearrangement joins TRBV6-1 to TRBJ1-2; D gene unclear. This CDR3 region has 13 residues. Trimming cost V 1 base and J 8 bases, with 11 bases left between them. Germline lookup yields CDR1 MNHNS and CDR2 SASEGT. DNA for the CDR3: TGTGCCAGCAGTGAAGAATTAGCTTGGGGCTACACCTTC. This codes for CASSEELAWGYTF.

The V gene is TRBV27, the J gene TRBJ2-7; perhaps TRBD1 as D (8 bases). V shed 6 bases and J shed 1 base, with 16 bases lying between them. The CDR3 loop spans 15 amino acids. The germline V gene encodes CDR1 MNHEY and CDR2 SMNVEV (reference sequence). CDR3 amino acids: CASRRTGGGSYEQYF. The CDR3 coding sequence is TGTGCCAGCAGGAGAACAGGGGGAGGGTCCTACGAGCAGTACTTC.

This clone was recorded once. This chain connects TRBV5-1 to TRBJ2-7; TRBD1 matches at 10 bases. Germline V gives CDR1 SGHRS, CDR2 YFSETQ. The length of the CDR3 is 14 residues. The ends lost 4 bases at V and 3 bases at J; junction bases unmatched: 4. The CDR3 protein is CASSPRDRGYEQYF. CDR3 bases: TGCGCCAGCAGCCCCCGGGACAGGGGCTACGAGCAGTACTTC.

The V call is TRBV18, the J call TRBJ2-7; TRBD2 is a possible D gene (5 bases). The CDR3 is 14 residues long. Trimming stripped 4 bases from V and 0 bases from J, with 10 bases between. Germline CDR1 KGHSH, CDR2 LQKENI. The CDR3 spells CASSQTGSSYEQYF. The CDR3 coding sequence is TGTGCCAGCTCACAGACGGGAAGCTCCTACGAGCAGTACTTC.

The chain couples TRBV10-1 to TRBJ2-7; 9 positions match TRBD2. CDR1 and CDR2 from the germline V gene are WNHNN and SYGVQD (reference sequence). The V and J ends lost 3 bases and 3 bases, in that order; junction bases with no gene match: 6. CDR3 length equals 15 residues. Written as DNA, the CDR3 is TGCGCCAGCAGTGAAAATAGCGGGAGAAGCTACGAGCAGTACTTC. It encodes CASSENSGRSYEQYF.

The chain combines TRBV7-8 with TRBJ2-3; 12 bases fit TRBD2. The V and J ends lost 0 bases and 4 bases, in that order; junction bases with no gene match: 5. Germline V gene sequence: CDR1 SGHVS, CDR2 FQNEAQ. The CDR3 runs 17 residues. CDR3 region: CASSLALAGGPPDTQYF. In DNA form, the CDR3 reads TGTGCCAGCAGCTTAGCCCTAGCGGGAGGGCCGCCAGATACGCAGTATTTT.

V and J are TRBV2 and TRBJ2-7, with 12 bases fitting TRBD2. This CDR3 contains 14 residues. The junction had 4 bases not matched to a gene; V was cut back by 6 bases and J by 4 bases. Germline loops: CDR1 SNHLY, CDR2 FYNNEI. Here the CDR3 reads CASRASGRGYEQYF. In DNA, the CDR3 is TGTGCCAGCAGAGCTAGCGGGAGGGGGTACGAGCAGTACTTC.

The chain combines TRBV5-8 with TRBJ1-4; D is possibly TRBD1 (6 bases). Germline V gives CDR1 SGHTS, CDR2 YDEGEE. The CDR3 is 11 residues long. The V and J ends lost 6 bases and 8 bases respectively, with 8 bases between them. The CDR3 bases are TGTGCCAGCACGACAGGCGAAAAACTGTTTTTT. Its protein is CASTTGEKLFF.

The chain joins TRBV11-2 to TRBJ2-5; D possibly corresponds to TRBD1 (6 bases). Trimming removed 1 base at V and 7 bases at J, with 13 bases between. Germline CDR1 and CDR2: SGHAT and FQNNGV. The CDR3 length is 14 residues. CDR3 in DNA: TGTGCCAGCAGCTTAGCTTCGGCAGGGGCGACCCAGTACTTC. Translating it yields CASSLASAGATQYF.

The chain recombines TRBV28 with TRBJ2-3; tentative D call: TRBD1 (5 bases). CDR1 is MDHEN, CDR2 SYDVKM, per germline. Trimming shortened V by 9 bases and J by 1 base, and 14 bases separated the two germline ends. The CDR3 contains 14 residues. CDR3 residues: CARILTGCTDTQYF. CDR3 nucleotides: TGTGCCAGGATACTCACAGGCTGCACAGATACGCAGTATTTT.

The CDR3, as DNA: TGTGCCAGCAGCTACGCTACCGGGGGAAACAATGAGCAGTTCTTC. Residues: CASSYATGGNNEQFF. V is TRBV7-3 and J is TRBJ2-1; D might be TRBD2 (6 bases). The germline V gene encodes CDR1 SGHTA and CDR2 FQGTGA. Trimming took 4 bases from V and 5 from J, leaving 15 bases between them. The CDR3 covers 15 residues. Drawing the rest from reference TRBV7-3 and TRBJ2-1, the complete variable domain is GAGVSQTPSNKVTEKGKYVELRCDPISGHTALYWYRQSLGQGPEFLIYFQGTGAADDSGLPNDRFFAVRPEGSVSTLKIQRTERGDSAVYLCASSYATGGNNEQFFGPGTRLTVL.

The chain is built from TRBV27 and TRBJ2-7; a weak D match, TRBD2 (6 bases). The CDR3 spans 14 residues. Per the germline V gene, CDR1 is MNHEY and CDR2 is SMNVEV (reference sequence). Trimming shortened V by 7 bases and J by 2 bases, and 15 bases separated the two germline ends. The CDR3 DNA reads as TGTGCCAGCAAAATAGCGGTGGCGACCTACGAGCAGTACTTC. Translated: CASKIAVATYEQYF.

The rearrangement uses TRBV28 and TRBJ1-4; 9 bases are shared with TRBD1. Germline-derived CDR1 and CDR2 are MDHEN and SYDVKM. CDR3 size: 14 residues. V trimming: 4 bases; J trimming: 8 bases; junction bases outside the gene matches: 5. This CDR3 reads CASSYGQGWEKLFF. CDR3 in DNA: TGTGCCAGCAGTTACGGACAGGGGTGGGAAAAACTGTTTTTT.

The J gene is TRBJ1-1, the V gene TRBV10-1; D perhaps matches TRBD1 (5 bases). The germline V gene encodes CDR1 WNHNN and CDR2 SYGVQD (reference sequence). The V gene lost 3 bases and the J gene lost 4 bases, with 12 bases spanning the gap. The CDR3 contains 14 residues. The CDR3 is CASSDRVEGTEAFF. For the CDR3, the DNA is TGCGCCAGCAGTGACAGGGTGGAAGGCACTGAAGCTTTCTTT.

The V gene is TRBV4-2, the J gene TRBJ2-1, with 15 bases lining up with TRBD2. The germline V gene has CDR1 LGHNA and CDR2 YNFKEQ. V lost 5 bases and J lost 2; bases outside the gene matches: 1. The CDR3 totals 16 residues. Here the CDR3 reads CASSGLAGGTYNEQFF. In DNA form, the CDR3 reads TGTGCCAGCAGCGGACTAGCGGGAGGGACCTACAATGAGCAGTTCTTC.